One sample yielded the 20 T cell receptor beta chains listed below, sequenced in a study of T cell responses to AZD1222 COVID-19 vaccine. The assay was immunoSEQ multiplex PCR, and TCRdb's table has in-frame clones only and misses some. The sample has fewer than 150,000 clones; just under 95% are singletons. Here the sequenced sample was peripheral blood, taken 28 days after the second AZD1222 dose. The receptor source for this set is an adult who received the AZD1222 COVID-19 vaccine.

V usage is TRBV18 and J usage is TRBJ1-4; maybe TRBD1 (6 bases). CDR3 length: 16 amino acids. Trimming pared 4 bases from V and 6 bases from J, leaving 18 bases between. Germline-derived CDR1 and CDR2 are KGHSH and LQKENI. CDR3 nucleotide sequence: TGTGCCAGCTCACTTTCTACAGGGTTCCGGGATGAAAAACTGTTTTTT. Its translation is CASSLSTGFRDEKLFF.

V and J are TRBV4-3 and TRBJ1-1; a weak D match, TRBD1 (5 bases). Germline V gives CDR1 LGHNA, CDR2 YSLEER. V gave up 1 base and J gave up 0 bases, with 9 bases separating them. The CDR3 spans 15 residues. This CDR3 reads CASSQGGGVNTEAFF. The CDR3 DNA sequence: TGCGCCAGCAGCCAAGGGGGGGGTGTGAACACTGAAGCTTTCTTT.

The CDR3 sequence: CASSSGLLSNQETQYF. The CDR3, as DNA: TGTGCCAGCAGCTCGGGACTCCTCTCGAACCAAGAGACCCAGTACTTC. V gene TRBV11-2 combines with J gene TRBJ2-5; the D gene is possibly TRBD2 (6 bases). CDR1 is SGHAT and CDR2 is FQNNGV in the germline V gene. Trimming cost V 4 bases and J 0 bases, with 15 bases left between them. The length of the CDR3 is 16 residues.

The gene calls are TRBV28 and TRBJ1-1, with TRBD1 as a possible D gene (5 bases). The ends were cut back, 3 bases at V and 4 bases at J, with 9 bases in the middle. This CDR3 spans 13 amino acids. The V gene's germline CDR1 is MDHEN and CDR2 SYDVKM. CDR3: CASSLTGTTEAFF. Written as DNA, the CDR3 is TGTGCCAGCAGTTTGACGGGGACCACTGAAGCTTTCTTT. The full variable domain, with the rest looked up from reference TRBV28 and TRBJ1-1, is DVKVTQSSRYLVKRTGEKVFLECVQDMDHENMFWYRQDPGLGLRLIYFSYDVKMKEKGDIPEGYSVSREKKERFSLILESASTNQTSMYLCASSLTGTTEAFFGQGTRLTVV.

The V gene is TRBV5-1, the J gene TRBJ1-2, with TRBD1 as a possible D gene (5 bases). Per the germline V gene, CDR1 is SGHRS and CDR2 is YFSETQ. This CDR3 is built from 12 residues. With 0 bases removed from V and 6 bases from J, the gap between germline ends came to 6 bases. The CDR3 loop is CASSLGQNGYTF. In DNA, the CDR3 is TGCGCCAGCAGCTTGGGACAGAATGGCTACACCTTC.

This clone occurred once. The CDR3 sequence: CATSETGLGTDTQYF. As DNA, the CDR3 is TGTGCCACCAGTGAAACAGGTTTAGGGACAGATACGCAGTATTTT. V and J are TRBV24-1 and TRBJ2-3, with a possible D match to TRBD1 (5 bases). The V end lost 4 bases, the J end lost 3 bases, and 13 bases lay between the germline ends. The CDR3 runs to 15 residues. Germline V gene sequence: CDR1 KGHDR, CDR2 SFDVKD.

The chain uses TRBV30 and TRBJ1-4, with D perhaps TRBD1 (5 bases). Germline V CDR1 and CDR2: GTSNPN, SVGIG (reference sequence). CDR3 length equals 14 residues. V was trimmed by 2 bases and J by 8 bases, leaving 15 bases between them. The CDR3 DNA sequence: TGTGCCTGGAGTAGTATCGGGGGGGAAGAAAAACTGTTTTTT. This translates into CAWSSIGGEEKLFF.

The chain's CDR3 is CASSRLGEKLFF. CDR3 DNA: TGTGCCAGCAGTCGGCTCGGGGAAAAACTGTTTTTT. The chain joins TRBV12-3 or TRBV12-4 to TRBJ1-4, with no clear D. The V end was cut by 5 bases, the J end by 8 bases, with 9 bases between. The CDR3 consists of 12 residues.

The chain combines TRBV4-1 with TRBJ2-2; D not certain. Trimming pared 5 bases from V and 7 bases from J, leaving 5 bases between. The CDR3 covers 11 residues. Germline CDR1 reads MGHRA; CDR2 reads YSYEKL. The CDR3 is CASSEVGELFF. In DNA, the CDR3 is TGCGCCAGCAGCGAGGTCGGGGAGCTGTTTTTT.

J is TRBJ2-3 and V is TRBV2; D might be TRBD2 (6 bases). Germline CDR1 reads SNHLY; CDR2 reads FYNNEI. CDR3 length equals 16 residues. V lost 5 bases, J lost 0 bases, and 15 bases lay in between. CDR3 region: CASSRLGGTSTDTQYF. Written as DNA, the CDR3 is TGTGCCAGCAGTAGACTAGGCGGAACAAGCACAGATACGCAGTATTTT.

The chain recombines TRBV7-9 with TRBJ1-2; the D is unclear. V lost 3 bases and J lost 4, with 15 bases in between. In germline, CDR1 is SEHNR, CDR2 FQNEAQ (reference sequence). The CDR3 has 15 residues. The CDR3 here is CASSFGRSGLYGYTF. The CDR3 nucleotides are TGTGCCAGCAGCTTTGGACGGTCTGGTCTCTATGGCTACACCTTC.

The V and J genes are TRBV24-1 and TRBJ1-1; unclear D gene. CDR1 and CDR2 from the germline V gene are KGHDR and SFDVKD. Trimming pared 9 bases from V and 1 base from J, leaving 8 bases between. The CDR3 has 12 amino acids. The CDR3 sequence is CATAGGNTEAFF. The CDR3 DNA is TGTGCCACCGCTGGAGGGAACACTGAAGCTTTCTTT.

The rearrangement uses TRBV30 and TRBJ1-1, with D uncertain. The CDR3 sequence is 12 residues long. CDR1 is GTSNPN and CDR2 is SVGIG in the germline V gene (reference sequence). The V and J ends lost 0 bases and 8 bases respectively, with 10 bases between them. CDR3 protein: CAWSVGPTEAFF. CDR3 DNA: TGTGCCTGGAGTGTCGGGCCGACGGAAGCTTTCTTT.

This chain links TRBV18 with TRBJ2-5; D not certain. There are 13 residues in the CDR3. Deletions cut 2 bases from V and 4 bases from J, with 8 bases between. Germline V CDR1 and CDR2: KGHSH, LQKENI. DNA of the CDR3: TGTGCCAGCTCACCAGGGAATGGAGAGACCCAGTACTTC. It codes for CASSPGNGETQYF.

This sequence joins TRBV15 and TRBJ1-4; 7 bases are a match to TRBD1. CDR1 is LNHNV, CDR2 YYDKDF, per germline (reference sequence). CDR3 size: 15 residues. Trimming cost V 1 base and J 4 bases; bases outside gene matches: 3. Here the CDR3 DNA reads TGTGCCACCAGCAGAGGGGACAGCAATAATGAAAAACTGTTTTTT. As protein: CATSRGDSNNEKLFF.

The CDR3 loop reads CSASRLGGYTF. The CDR3, as DNA: TGCAGTGCTAGTCGCCTTGGGGGCTACACCTTC. The rearrangement uses TRBV20-1 and TRBJ1-2; D gene unclear. CDR3 length: 11 amino acids. Trimming shortened V by 3 bases and J by 8 bases, and 10 bases separated the two germline ends. Germline CDR1 reads DFQATT; CDR2 reads SNEGSKA (reference sequence).

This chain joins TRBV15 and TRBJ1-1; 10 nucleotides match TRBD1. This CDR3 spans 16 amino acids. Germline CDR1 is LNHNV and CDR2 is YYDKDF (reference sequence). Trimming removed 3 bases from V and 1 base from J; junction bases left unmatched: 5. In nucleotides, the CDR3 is TGTGCCACCAGCAGGGGGACAGGGGACACGAACACTGAAGCTTTCTTT. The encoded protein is CATSRGTGDTNTEAFF.

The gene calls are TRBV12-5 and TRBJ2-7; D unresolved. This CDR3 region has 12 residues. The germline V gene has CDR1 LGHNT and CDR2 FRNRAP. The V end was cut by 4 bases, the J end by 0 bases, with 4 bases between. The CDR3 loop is CASGWGSYEQYF. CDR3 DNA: TGTGCTAGTGGTTGGGGCTCCTACGAGCAGTACTTC.

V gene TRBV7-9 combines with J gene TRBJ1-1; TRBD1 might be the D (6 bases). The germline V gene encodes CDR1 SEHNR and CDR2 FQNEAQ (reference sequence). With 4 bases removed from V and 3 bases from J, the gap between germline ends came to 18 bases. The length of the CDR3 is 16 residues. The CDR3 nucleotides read TGTGCCAGCAGCTCGAATCGACAGGAGACAGACACTGAAGCTTTCTTT. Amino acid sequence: CASSSNRQETDTEAFF.

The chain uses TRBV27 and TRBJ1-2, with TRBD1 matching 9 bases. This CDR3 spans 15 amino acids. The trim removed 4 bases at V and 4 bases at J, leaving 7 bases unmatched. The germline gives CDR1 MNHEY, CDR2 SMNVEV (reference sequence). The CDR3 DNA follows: TGTGCCAGCAGTTCCCCGGACAGGGGAGCCTATGGCTACACCTTC. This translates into CASSSPDRGAYGYTF.